The 7 T cell receptor beta chains reported below all come from one sample, sequenced in a study of identical twins. MiXCR was run by TCRdb on the 5' RACE reads, yielding one entry per CDR3 protein. This table holds around 250,000 distinct CDR3 sequences, approximately 11% found once. The data were also submitted as part of a second study, on yellow fever vaccine responses in identical twins.

The specimen sequenced was memory (CD45RO+) T cells sorted from blood. These receptors were collected from a woman under 30 in good health.

The chain is built from TRBV7-2 and TRBJ2-5; 8 bases are a match to TRBD1. The CDR3 totals 16 residues. The germline CDR1 and CDR2 sequences are SGHTA and FQGNSA. V shed 2 bases and J 2 bases; nucleotides not matched to a gene: 7. This CDR3 reads CASSLSGTGMQETQYF. In DNA, the CDR3 is TGTGCCAGCAGCTTATCTGGGACAGGCATGCAAGAGACCCAGTACTTC.

In its sample, this clonotype was seen a few times. J is TRBJ2-1 and V is TRBV28, with 13 nucleotides matching TRBD2. Germline V lookup: CDR1 MDHEN, CDR2 SYDVKM. J lost 4 bases, V lost 3 bases, and 9 bases had no gene match. This CDR3 has 18 residues. The CDR3 nucleotides are TGTGCCAGCAGTTTGACGGGACTAGCGGGGCAATCTTACAATGAGCAGTTCTTC. This translates into CASSLTGLAGQSYNEQFF.

The J gene is TRBJ2-1, the V gene TRBV21-1; the table's D call, TRBD1, has no DNA check behind it. TRBV21-1 is marked as a pseudogene. The CDR3 totals 15 residues. CDR3 amino acids: CASTANRQGAHEQFF. Here the CDR3 DNA reads TGTGCCAGCACCGCAAACCGGCAGGGGGCCCATGAGCAGTTCTTC.

The chain has TRBV6-1 and TRBJ2-1; possibly TRBD2 for D (6 bases). Trimming cost V 7 bases and J 1 base, with 11 bases left between them. This CDR3 has 14 residues. The germline CDR1 and CDR2 sequences are MNHNS and SASEGT. The CDR3: CASKTGDSYNEQFF. The DNA for the CDR3 is TGTGCCAGCAAAACGGGGGATTCCTACAATGAGCAGTTCTTC.

V gene TRBV4-3 combines with J gene TRBJ2-4; unclear D gene. Per germline, CDR1 LGHNA and CDR2 YSLEER. This CDR3 has 17 residues. Deletions cut 0 bases from V and 4 bases from J, with 16 bases between. The DNA for the CDR3 is TGCGCCAGCAGCCAAGATCTGACTGACACGAAAAAAAACATTCAGTACTTC. Its protein is CASSQDLTDTKKNIQYF.

This clonotype was picked up many times. This rearrangement joins TRBV9 to TRBJ2-3; TRBD2 aligns across 8 bases. The CDR3 is made up of 14 amino acids. Germline V CDR1 and CDR2: SGDLS, YYNGEE. J lost 1 base, V lost 4 bases, and 2 bases had no gene match. CDR3 sequence: CASSISGGTDTQYF. Here the CDR3 DNA reads TGTGCCAGCAGCATTAGCGGGGGCACAGATACGCAGTATTTT.

The gene calls are TRBV12-5 and TRBJ2-1; D perhaps matches TRBD1 (6 bases). Germline loops: CDR1 LGHNT, CDR2 FRNRAP. Trimming stripped 1 base from V and 5 bases from J, with 12 bases between. CDR3 length equals 15 residues. The DNA of the CDR3 is TGTGCTAGTGGTTTGGCCCCAAACAGGGACAATGAGCAGTTCTTC. Its protein is CASGLAPNRDNEQFF. Drawing the rest from reference TRBV12-5 and TRBJ2-1, the complete variable domain is DARVTQTPRHKVTEMGQEVTMRCQPILGHNTVFWYRQTMMQGLELLAYFRNRAPLDDSGMPKDRFSAEMPDATLATLKIQPSEPRDSAVYFCASGLAPNRDNEQFFGPGTRLTVL.